These T cell receptor beta chains were read from a single sample in a study of shared clonotypes between healthy human individuals. Data came from immunoSEQ multiplex PCR; TCRdb stores just in-frame clones and leaves some out. In the table there are millions of clones, 85% to 95% of which are singletons. The sample comprised naive CD8+ T cells from PBMCs. These receptors originate from a man in his late teens or twenties in good health. Some clones in this sample may be carry-over from other donors' samples. The CDR3 runs from the conserved cysteine through the conserved F or W. The order of the fields is J gene, clone size, CDR3 length, D gene, V gene, CDR3 protein, CDR3 DNA. The D gene is left open where the match is weak. Expanded clones get a size class; other rows say once, few or many, or leave the size out.

TRBJ2-1,once,16,TRBD2,TRBV9,CASSGLAGGGYNEQFF,TGTGCCAGCAGCGGATTAGCGGGAGGTGGCTACAATGAGCAGTTCTTC
TRBJ2-5,-,10,-,TRBV6-4,CASTIETQYF,TGTGCCAGCACTATCGAGACCCAGTACTTC
TRBJ2-7,-,12,-,TRBV11-2,CASSLSHHEQYF,TGTGCCAGCAGCTTGTCCCACCACGAGCAGTACTTC
TRBJ2-7,-,14,TRBD2,TRBV10-3,CAISEPSGNYEQYF,TGTGCCATCAGTGAGCCCAGCGGGAACTACGAGCAGTACTTC
TRBJ2-7,-,14,TRBD2,TRBV15,CATAEGLAGYEQYF,TGTGCCACAGCTGAAGGACTAGCGGGATACGAGCAGTACTTC
TRBJ2-2,once,16,TRBD2,TRBV6-1,CASSEFGSGRTGELFF,TGTGCCAGCAGTGAATTTGGTAGCGGGAGGACCGGGGAGCTGTTTTTT
TRBJ1-1,-,14,TRBD1,TRBV7-3,CASSPGGYTTEAFF,TGTGCCAGCAGCCCAGGGGGGTATACCACTGAAGCTTTCTTT
TRBJ1-2,-,14,TRBD1,TRBV27,CASSSLTGEYGYTF,TGTGCCAGCAGTTCACTGACAGGGGAGTATGGCTACACCTTC
TRBJ1-1,-,15,TRBD1,TRBV27,CASSARTGGNTEAFF,TGTGCCAGCAGTGCCCGGACAGGGGGGAACACTGAAGCTTTCTTT
TRBJ2-7,-,15,-,TRBV18,CASSSYRTDNYEQYF,TGTGCCAGCTCATCCTATCGGACGGATAACTACGAGCAGTACTTC
TRBJ2-7,-,15,-,TRBV7-6,CASSPLATASGEQYF,TGTGCCAGCAGCCCCCTGGCAACGGCGTCGGGCGAGCAGTACTTC
TRBJ2-1,few,14,-,TRBV4-1,CASSHPGAYNEQFF,TGCGCCAGCAGCCACCCGGGAGCCTACAATGAGCAGTTCTTC
TRBJ1-1,-,16,TRBD1,TRBV7-9,CASSKRTGTLNTEAFF,TGTGCCAGCAGCAAACGGACAGGGACGCTGAACACTGAAGCTTTCTTT
TRBJ1-2,-,15,-,TRBV19,CASNIFPETHYGYTF,TGTGCCAGTAATATCTTCCCGGAGACCCACTATGGCTACACCTTC
TRBJ1-1,-,13,-,TRBV14,CASSQDLGLEAFF,TGTGCCAGCAGCCAAGATTTGGGCCTTGAAGCTTTCTTT
TRBJ1-5,-,14,-,TRBV5-5,CASSDPTEAGPQHF,TGTGCCAGCAGCGATCCGACGGAGGCTGGGCCCCAGCATTTT
TRBJ1-2,-,16,-,TRBV9,CASSVARSQPNYGYTF,TGTGCCAGCAGCGTAGCAAGGAGCCAACCGAACTATGGCTACACCTTC
TRBJ2-7,-,14,-,TRBV4-3,CASSPFRTAYEQYF,TGCGCCAGCAGCCCCTTTCGGACAGCCTACGAGCAGTACTTC
TRBJ2-1,-,15,-,TRBV14,CASSQRGNSYNEQFF,TGTGCCAGCAGCCAACGGGGGAACTCCTACAATGAGCAGTTCTTC
TRBJ2-7,-,14,-,TRBV6-5,CASSYRAGSYEQYF,TGTGCCAGCAGTTATCGGGCAGGGTCCTACGAGCAGTACTTC
TRBJ2-5,-,13,TRBD1,TRBV18,CASSSQGRETQYF,TGTGCCAGCTCATCACAGGGGCGAGAGACCCAGTACTTC
TRBJ2-1,-,16,-,TRBV19,CASSIFPTRVYNEQFF,TGTGCCAGTAGTATTTTTCCGACCCGGGTCTACAATGAGCAGTTCTTC
TRBJ1-5,-,15,-,TRBV27,CASSLFGNSNQPQHF,TGTGCCAGCAGTTTATTCGGGAATAGCAATCAGCCCCAGCATTTT
TRBJ2-7,once,16,TRBD2,TRBV7-6,CASSLLAGGSSYEQYF,TGTGCCAGCAGCCTACTAGCGGGAGGGTCCTCCTACGAGCAGTACTTC
TRBJ2-7,-,15,-,TRBV15,CATSIGERYVYEQYF,TGTGCCACCAGTATCGGAGAAAGGTATGTCTACGAGCAGTACTTC
TRBJ2-1,-,16,TRBD1,TRBV7-9,CASSARTGLSYNEQFF,TGTGCCAGCAGCGCCCGGACAGGGCTCTCCTACAATGAGCAGTTCTTC
TRBJ2-7,-,14,-,TRBV9,CASSPDGGIYEQYF,TGTGCCAGCAGCCCCGACGGAGGTATTTACGAGCAGTACTTC
TRBJ2-7,-,14,-,TRBV6-6,CASSRGNPQDEQYF,TGTGCCAGCAGTAGGGGGAATCCCCAAGACGAGCAGTACTTC
TRBJ2-1,once,17,-,TRBV7-9,CASSLAYDGSSYNEQFF,TGTGCCAGCAGCTTAGCGTACGACGGAAGCTCCTACAATGAGCAGTTCTTC
TRBJ1-5,-,15,TRBD1,TRBV7-6,CASSFGQGGGQPQHF,TGTGCCAGCAGCTTCGGACAGGGTGGAGGACAGCCCCAGCATTTT
TRBJ2-3,-,14,-,TRBV9,CASSQTRIKDTQYF,TGTGCCAGCAGCCAGACTAGGATAAAGGATACGCAGTATTTT
TRBJ2-7,-,15,TRBD1,TRBV28,CASSPDRGKTYEQYF,TGTGCCAGCAGTCCGGACAGGGGGAAAACCTACGAGCAGTACTTC
TRBJ1-2,-,15,TRBD1,TRBV6-1,CASTIRQGIDYGYTF,TGTGCCAGCACTATAAGACAGGGCATCGACTATGGCTACACCTTC
TRBJ2-5,-,12,-,TRBV7-8,CASSLPRETQYF,TGTGCCAGCAGCTTACCCCGGGAGACCCAGTACTTC
TRBJ2-7,once,12,-,TRBV9,CASSGAGNEQYF,TGTGCCAGCAGCGGAGCAGGGAACGAGCAGTACTTC
TRBJ2-4,-,13,TRBD2,TRBV6-5,CASSYGLADIQYF,TGTGCCAGCAGTTACGGACTAGCAGACATTCAGTACTTC
TRBJ1-4,-,13,-,TRBV2,CASQGEGNEKLFF,TGTGCCAGTCAAGGGGAGGGAAATGAAAAACTGTTTTTT
TRBJ2-5,once,16,TRBD2,TRBV4-1,CASSQVASGNRETQYF,TGCGCCAGCAGCCAAGTGGCTAGCGGGAATCGGGAGACCCAGTACTTC
TRBJ2-1,-,16,-,TRBV27,CASRSRLAGHYNEQFF,TGTGCCAGCAGATCCCGGTTAGCCGGGCATTACAATGAGCAGTTCTTC
TRBJ2-1,-,15,TRBD2,TRBV29-1,CSVGLAGTSYNEQFF,TGCAGCGTCGGACTAGCGGGAACCTCCTACAATGAGCAGTTCTTC
TRBJ2-4,-,16,-,TRBV5-4,CASSFKYEMAKNIQYF,TGTGCCAGCAGCTTCAAATACGAGATGGCCAAAAACATTCAGTACTTC
TRBJ2-1,-,16,-,TRBV7-9,CATSRMVEGSYNEQFF,TGTGCCACCTCCCGTATGGTAGAGGGGTCCTACAATGAGCAGTTCTTC
TRBJ2-6,once,17,-,TRBV4-3,CASSQDLWSSGANVLTF,TGCGCCAGCAGCCAAGATCTTTGGAGCTCTGGGGCCAACGTCCTGACTTTC
TRBJ1-5,-,17,-,TRBV28,CASSVSPRGMWGQPQHF,TGTGCCAGCAGTGTATCCCCTCGCGGGATGTGGGGTCAGCCCCAGCATTTT
TRBJ2-5,once,15,-,TRBV7-9,CASSTHLQRAETQYF,TGTGCCAGCAGCACACATCTCCAGAGGGCGGAGACCCAGTACTTC
TRBJ2-1,-,15,TRBD2,TRBV7-8,CASRRTSGIGNEQFF,TGTGCCAGCAGACGGACTAGCGGGATAGGCAATGAGCAGTTCTTC